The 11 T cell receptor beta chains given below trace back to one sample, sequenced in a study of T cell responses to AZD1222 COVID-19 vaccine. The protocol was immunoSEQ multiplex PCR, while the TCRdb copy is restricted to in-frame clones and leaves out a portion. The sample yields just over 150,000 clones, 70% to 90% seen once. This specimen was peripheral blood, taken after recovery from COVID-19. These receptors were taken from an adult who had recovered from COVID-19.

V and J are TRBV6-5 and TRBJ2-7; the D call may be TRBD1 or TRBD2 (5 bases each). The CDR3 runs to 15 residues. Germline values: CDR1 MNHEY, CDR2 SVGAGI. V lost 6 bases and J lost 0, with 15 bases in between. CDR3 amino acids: CASRWVEGRSYEQYF. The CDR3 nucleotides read TGTGCCAGCAGATGGGTTGAGGGACGCTCCTACGAGCAGTACTTC.

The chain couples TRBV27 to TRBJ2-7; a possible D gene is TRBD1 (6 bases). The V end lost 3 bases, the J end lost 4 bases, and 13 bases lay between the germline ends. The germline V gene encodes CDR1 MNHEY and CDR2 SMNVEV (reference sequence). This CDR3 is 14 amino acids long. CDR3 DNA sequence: TGTGCCAGCAGTTTGCCGGGACATAAGTACGAGCAGTACTTC. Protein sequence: CASSLPGHKYEQYF.

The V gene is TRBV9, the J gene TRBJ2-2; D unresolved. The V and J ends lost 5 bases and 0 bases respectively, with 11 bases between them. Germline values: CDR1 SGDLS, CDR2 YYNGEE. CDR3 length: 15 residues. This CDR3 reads CASRENPSNTGELFF. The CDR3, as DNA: TGTGCCAGCAGGGAGAACCCCTCGAACACCGGGGAGCTGTTTTTT.

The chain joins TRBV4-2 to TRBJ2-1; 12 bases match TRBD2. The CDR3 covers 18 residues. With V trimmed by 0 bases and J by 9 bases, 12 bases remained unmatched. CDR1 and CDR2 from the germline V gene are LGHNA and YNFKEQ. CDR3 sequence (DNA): TGTGCCAGCAGCCAAGATCGATCTAGCGGGGGGGCCAAAGGTGAGCAGTTCTTC. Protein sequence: CASSQDRSSGGAKGEQFF.

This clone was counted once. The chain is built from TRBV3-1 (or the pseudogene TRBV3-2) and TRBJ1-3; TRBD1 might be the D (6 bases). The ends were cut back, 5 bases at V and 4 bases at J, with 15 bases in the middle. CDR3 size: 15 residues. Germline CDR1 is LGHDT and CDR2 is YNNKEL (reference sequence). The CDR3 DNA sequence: TGTGCCAGCAGCGCCGATACAGGGTACGGAAACACCATATATTTT. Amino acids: CASSADTGYGNTIYF.

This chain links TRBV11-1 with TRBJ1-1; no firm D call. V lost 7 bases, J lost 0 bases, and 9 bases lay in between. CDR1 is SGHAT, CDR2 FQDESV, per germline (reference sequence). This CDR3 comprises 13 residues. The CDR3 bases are TGTGCCAGCATCGGGTTCATGAACACTGAAGCTTTCTTT. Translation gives CASIGFMNTEAFF.

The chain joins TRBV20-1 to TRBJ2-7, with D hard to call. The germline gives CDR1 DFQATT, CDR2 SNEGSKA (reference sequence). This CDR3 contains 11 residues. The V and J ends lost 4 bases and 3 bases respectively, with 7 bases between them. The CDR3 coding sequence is TGCAGTGCTATGACTGGCTACGAGCAGTACTTC. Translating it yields CSAMTGYEQYF.

CDR3 sequence reads: CASSFRDFNEQFF. The CDR3 DNA is TGTGCCAGCAGTTTCCGGGACTTCAATGAGCAGTTCTTC. The chain combines TRBV7-6 with TRBJ2-1; a weak D match, TRBD2 (6 bases). The CDR3 sequence is 13 residues long. Trimming pared 6 bases from V and 6 bases from J, leaving 12 bases between. Germline V CDR1 and CDR2: SGHVS, FNYEAQ.

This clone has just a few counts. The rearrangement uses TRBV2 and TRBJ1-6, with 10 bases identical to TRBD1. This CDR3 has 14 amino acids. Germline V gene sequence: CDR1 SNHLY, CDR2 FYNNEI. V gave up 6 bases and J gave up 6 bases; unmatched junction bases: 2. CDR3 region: CASSGQGGNSPLHF. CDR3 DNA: TGTGCCAGCAGCGGACAGGGGGGTAATTCACCCCTCCACTTT.

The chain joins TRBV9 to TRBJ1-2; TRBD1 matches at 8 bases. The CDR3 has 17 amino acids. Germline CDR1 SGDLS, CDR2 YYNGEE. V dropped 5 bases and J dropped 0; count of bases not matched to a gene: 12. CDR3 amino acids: CASRGGTGLGANYGYTF. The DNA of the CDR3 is TGTGCCAGCAGGGGTGGGACAGGCCTTGGGGCTAACTATGGCTACACCTTC.

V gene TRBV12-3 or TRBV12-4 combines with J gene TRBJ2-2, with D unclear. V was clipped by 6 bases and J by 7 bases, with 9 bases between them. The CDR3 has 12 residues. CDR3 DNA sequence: TGTGCCAGCAGCTCAGAATACGGGGAGCTGTTTTTT. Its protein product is CASSSEYGELFF.